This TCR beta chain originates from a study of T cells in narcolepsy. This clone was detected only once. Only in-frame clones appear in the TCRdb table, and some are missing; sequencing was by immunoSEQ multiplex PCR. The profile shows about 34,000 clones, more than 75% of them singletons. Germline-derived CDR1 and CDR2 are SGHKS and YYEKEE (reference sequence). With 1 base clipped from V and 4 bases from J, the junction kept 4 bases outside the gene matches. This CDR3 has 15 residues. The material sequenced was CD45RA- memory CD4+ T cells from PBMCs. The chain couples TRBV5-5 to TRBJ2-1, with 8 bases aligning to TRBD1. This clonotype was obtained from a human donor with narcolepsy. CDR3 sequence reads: CASSLTGGQYNEQFF. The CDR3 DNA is TGTGCCAGCAGCTTGACAGGGGGGCAATACAATGAGCAGTTCTTC.